This T cell receptor beta chain was captured by sequencing in a study of blood T cell repertoires in COVID-19. Study context: Acute-phase and convalescent COVID-19 samples originated in the United States, Italy and Spain. From T cells, B-cell-depleted T cells, or PBMCs came the material, which was cDNA or gDNA.

Original data processing: By means of reference gene primer amplification, nucleated cell counts were estimated. Measured with immunoSEQ multiplex PCR; TCRdb has only the in-frame clones, and not every one. V, J and clone size derive from that table, while D and trimming were established from the DNA sequence. The sample consists of over 150,000 clones, around 82% of them appearing once. V lost 6 bases, J lost 1 base, and 4 bases stayed unmatched. CDR1 and CDR2 from the germline V gene are MRHNA and SNTAGT. The CDR3 sequence is 14 residues long. The sequence derives from a man aged 18 to 29 with active or convalescent COVID-19. The chain carries TRBV6-4 and TRBJ2-3; 7 positions match TRBD2. The source material was peripheral blood. DNA of the CDR3: TGTGCCAGCAGCCTAGCGGCTGGCACAGATACGCAGTATTTT. Protein sequence: CASSLAAGTDTQYF.